This paragraph covers one TCR beta chain sequence. No antigen is known for it. Under the ViraFEST assay, PBMC were stimulated with viral peptide pools so that antigen-specific CD4+ T cells expanded. Sequencing was performed afterwards. At the end of roughly ten days of culture, CD4+ T cells were isolated. Each participant received a vaccine that was either BNT162b2 or mRNA-1273, given as two doses. Previously uninfected by SARS-CoV-2, the vaccine recipients also showed negative nucleocapsid antibodies. They grew roughly 2 million PBMC in each well, adding 10 IU/ml IL-2 and 8 to 10 ug/ml peptides. The sample originates from a study of vaccination effects on CD4 cells after COVID-19. Germline V lookup: CDR1 SSHAT, CDR2 FNYEAQ (reference sequence). The CDR3 is made up of 16 amino acids. V shed 6 bases and J shed 2 bases, with 16 bases lying between them. Sequencing used immunoSEQ multiplex PCR; TCRdb keeps in-frame clones, though not all of them. Among about 80,000 clones listed, around four fifths were seen once.

The gene calls are TRBV7-7 and TRBJ2-2; possible D gene TRBD2, 5 bases. This TCR came from a human donor who received a COVID-19 vaccine. Source: CD4+ T cells from PBMCs cultured with HCoV-OC43 spike peptides, taken after COVID-19 vaccination. Subset of the sample: HCoV-OC43 spike overlapping peptide pool stimulation. In DNA form, the CDR3 reads TGTGCCAGCAGTCCCCTCAGGAGCGGAAACACCGGGGAGCTGTTTTTT. This gives the protein CASSPLRSGNTGELFF.